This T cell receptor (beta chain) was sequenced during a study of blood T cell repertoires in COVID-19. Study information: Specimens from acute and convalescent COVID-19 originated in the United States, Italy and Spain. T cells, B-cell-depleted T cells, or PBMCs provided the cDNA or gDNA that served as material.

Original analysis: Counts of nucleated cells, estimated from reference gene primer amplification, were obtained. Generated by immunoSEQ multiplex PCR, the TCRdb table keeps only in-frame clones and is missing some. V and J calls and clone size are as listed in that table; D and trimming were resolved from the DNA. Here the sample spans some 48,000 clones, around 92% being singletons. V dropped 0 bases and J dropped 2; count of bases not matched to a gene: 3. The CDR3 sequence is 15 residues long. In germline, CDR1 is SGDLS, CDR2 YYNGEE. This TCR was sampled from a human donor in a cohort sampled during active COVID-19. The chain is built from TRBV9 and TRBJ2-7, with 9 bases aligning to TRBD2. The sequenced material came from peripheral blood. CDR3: CASSVGSSGTYEQYF. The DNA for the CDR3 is TGTGCCAGCAGCGTAGGCTCTAGCGGGACCTACGAGCAGTACTTC.